One sample yielded the 3 T cell receptor beta chains listed below, sequenced in a study of Ad26.COV2.S vaccination and SARS-CoV-2 variants. Clones were read by immunoSEQ multiplex PCR, and TCRdb kept only the in-frame ones, dropping some. Here the sample spans some 340,000 clones, about 82% being singletons. Treatment in this sample: around 19 received Ad26.COV2.S at low or high dose, single or two shots; 5 received placebo; per-sample allocation not given. Material that was analyzed had been drawn on day 63 after the first vaccine or placebo injection. The material sequenced was peripheral blood, taken in a trial of Ad26.COV2.S vaccine versus placebo. The receptors originated from a person between 18 and 65 years old who received the Ad26.COV2.S COVID-19 vaccine or a placebo.

This chain links TRBV25-1 with TRBJ2-1, with D possibly being TRBD1 (6 bases). V was shortened by 1 base and J by 3 bases, with 13 bases between the two germline ends. Germline CDR1 is MGHDK and CDR2 is SYGVNS. This CDR3 contains 16 residues. The CDR3 loop reads CASSELGQGFYNEQFF. The CDR3 bases are TGTGCCAGCAGTGAATTGGGGCAGGGGTTCTACAATGAGCAGTTCTTC.

V is TRBV28 and J is TRBJ1-5; possibly TRBD1 for D (5 bases). Germline lookup yields CDR1 MDHEN and CDR2 SYDVKM. This CDR3 spans 12 amino acids. V was clipped by 9 bases and J by 3 bases, with 9 bases between them. CDR3 residues: CASLGLNQPQHF. In DNA, the CDR3 is TGTGCCAGTTTGGGGCTCAATCAGCCCCAGCATTTT.

The gene calls are TRBV5-4 and TRBJ2-5; 15 nucleotides line up with TRBD2. Losses at the gene ends were 0 bases for V and 0 bases for J; bases not matched to a gene: 6. Germline-derived CDR1 and CDR2 are SGHNT and YYREEE (reference sequence). The CDR3 totals 19 residues. CDR3 residues: CASSLGRGLAGGNQETQYF. The CDR3 DNA reads as TGTGCCAGCAGCTTGGGGCGCGGACTAGCGGGGGGGAACCAAGAGACCCAGTACTTC.